This TCR beta chain was recorded in a study of T cells in Graves' hyperthyroidism and ophthalmopathy. Whole-study results and caveats: Ophthalmopathy was distinguished from stable hyperthyroidism by 13 V-J signatures.

RNA transcripts provided the source from which TCR beta CDR3 regions were amplified. In the first-round RT-PCR of the TCR CDR3, the HTBI primer set was used. TCRdb ran MiXCR on the multiplex PCR reads and lists one entry per CDR3 protein. The data contain about 260,000 distinct CDR3 sequences, about 16% of them singletons. This clonotype showed up many times. The antigen remains unidentified. The V end was cut by 6 bases, the J end by 2 bases, with 11 bases between. The CDR3 consists of 14 residues. The germline V gene has CDR1 KGHDR and CDR2 SFDVKD. This chain joins TRBV24-1 and TRBJ2-3, with D possibly TRBD1 on 5 matching bases. Sample: blood. The source of this sequence is a woman aged 18-35 years with Graves' ophthalmopathy. This CDR3 reads CATSYGHFTDTQYF. Written as DNA, the CDR3 is TGTGCCACCAGTTACGGACATTTCACAGATACGCAGTATTTT.